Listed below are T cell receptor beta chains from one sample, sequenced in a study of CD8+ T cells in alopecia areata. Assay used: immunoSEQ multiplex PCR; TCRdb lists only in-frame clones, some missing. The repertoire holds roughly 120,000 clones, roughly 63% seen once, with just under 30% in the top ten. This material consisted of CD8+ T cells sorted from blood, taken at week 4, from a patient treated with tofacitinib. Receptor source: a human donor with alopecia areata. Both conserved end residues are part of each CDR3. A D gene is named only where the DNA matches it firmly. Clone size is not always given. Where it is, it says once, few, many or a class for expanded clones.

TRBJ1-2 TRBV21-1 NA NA TGTGCCAGCAGCAAAGAAGGACAGGGGGGTAACTATGGCTACACCTTC CASSKEGQGGNYGYTF
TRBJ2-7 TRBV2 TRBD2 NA TGTGCCAGCAGTGATCGGCGGGGGGGCTCCTACGAGCAGTACTTC CASSDRRGGSYEQYF
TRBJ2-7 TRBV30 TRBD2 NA TGTGCCTGGAGCCAAACGGGAGGGTCTGAGCAGTACTTC CAWSQTGGSEQYF
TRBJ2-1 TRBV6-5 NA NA TGTGCCAGCAGTTACTTGGCCGAGGGGTTGAACAATGAGCAGTTCTTC CASSYLAEGLNNEQFF
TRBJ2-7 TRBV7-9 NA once TGTGCCAGCAGCTTAGGGTACGGCTACGAGCAGTACTTC CASSLGYGYEQYF
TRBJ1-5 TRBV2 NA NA TGTGCCAGCAGTGAAGGCAGGGCCCAGCATTTT CASSEGRAQHF
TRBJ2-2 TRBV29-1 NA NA TGCAGCGTTTACGGGACACTTAACACCGGGGAGCTGTTTTTT CSVYGTLNTGELFF
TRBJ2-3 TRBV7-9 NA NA TGTGCCAGCAGCTTAATCAGGGCCACCACAGATACGCAGTATTTT CASSLIRATTDTQYF
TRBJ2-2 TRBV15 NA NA TGTGCCACCAGCCTGGAAAACACCGGGGAGCTGTTTTTT CATSLENTGELFF
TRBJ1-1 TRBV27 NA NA TGTGCCAGCAGTTTTGGGGGGGCGAACACTGAAGCTTTCTTT CASSFGGANTEAFF
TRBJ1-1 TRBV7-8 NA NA TGTGCCAGCAGCTCAGGGACGGCGGGAACTGAAGCTTTCTTT CASSSGTAGTEAFF
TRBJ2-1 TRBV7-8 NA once TGTGCCAGCAGGGCCGGGACGGATTACAATGAGCAGTTCTTC CASRAGTDYNEQFF
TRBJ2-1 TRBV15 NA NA TGTGCCACCAGGGACGGGGCAGGTAACAATGAGCAGTTCTTC CATRDGAGNNEQFF
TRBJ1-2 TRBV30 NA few TGTGCCTGGAGTGTGTTGGGCAGCTACTATGGCTACACCTTC CAWSVLGSYYGYTF
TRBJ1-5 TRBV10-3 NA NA TGTGCCATCAGTGAGGAAGGAGATCAGCCCCAGCATTTT CAISEEGDQPQHF
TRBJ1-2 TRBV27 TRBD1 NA TGTGCCAGCAGCCATAACGGACAGGGTGATGGCTACACCTTC CASSHNGQGDGYTF
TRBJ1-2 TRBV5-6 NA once TGTGCCAGCAGCCCGGCCGGGACAACCTATGGCTACACCTTC CASSPAGTTYGYTF
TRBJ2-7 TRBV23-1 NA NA TGCGCCAGCAGTCGGGGATACGCTATCTACGAGCAGTACTTC CASSRGYAIYEQYF
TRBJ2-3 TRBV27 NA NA TGTGCCAGCAGCGACCTAGGACAGTTGGGTCCAGATACGCAGTATTTT CASSDLGQLGPDTQYF
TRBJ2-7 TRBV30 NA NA TGTGCCTGGAAAGACAGCGCCTACGAGCAGTACTTC CAWKDSAYEQYF
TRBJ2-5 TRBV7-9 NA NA TGTGCCAGCAGTTCAGGGTTCCAAGAGACCCAGTACTTC CASSSGFQETQYF
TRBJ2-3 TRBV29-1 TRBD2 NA TGCAGCGTTGAAGATGTGATGGGGGGGACAGATACGCAGTATTTT CSVEDVMGGTDTQYF
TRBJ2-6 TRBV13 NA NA TGTGCCAGCAGCTTTTATGGAAACTCTGGGGCCAACGTCCTGACTTTC CASSFYGNSGANVLTF
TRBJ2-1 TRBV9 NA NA TGTGCCAGCAGCGTAGATTTCAATGAGCAGTTCTTC CASSVDFNEQFF
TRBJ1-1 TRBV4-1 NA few TGCGCCAGCAGCCACGGCCCGGGCACTGAAGCTTTCTTT CASSHGPGTEAFF
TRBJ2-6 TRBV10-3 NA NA TGTGCCATCAGTGACCCGGGGTTCTCTGGGGCCAACGTCCTGACTTTC CAISDPGFSGANVLTF
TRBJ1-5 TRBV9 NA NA TGTGCCAGCAGCGGAGGGGGAGGCGGCAATCAGCCCCAGCATTTT CASSGGGGGNQPQHF
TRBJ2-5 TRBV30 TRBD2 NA TGTGCCTGGAGTCAAGCGGGGGGGGAGACCCAGTACTTC CAWSQAGGETQYF
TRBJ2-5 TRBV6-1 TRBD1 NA TGTGCCAGCAGTGGGGACAGGGAGGTAGAGACCCAGTACTTC CASSGDREVETQYF
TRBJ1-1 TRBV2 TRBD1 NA TGTGCCAAACTGACAGGGGGCCCTGAAGCTTTCTTT CAKLTGGPEAFF
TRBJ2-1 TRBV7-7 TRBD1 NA TGTGCTAGCAGCATTGGGACAGGGGCACCCAATGAGCAGTTCTTC CASSIGTGAPNEQFF
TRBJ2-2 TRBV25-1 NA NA TGTGCCAGCAGTTATAGACACCCGAACACCGGGGAGCTGTTTTTT CASSYRHPNTGELFF
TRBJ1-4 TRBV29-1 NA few TGCAGCGTTGAACCCCCCGGGGCTCTTCACGGAAAACTGTTTTTT CSVEPPGALHGKLFF
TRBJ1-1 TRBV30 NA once TGTGCCTGGAGTGTACTAGGAGGCACTGAAGCTTTCTTT CAWSVLGGTEAFF
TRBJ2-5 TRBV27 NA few TGTGCCAGCAGTCTCTACCGAGAGACCCAGTACTTC CASSLYRETQYF
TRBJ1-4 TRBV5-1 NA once TGCGCCAGCAGCCCCACAGACATTACTAATGAAAAACTGTTTTTT CASSPTDITNEKLFF
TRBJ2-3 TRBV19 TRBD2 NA TGTGCCAGTAGTATCGGCGGTAGCGGGGGAGATACGCAGTATTTT CASSIGGSGGDTQYF
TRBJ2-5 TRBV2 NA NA TGTGCCAGCAGTGAAGCGGGGACTCGCTGGGAGACCCAGTACTTC CASSEAGTRWETQYF
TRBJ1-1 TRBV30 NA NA TGTGCCTGGAGTCCCTACAGGGTGAACACTGAAGCTTTCTTT CAWSPYRVNTEAFF
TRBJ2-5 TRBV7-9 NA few TGTGCCAGCAGCTTAGGCAGTGAAGAGACCCAGTACTTC CASSLGSEETQYF
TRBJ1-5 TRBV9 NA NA TGTGCCAGCAGCGTAGGAGTTAGCAATCAGCCCCAGCATTTT CASSVGVSNQPQHF
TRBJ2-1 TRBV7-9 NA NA TGTGCCAGCAGTGACGAACTAGAAACCGCGGATGAGCAGTTCTTC CASSDELETADEQFF
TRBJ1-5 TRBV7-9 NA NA TGTGCCAGCAGCTTAGATAGCAATCAGCCCCAGCATTTT CASSLDSNQPQHF
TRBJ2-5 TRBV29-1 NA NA TGCAGCGTTGAAGACAGGGGACAAGAGACCCAGTACTTC CSVEDRGQETQYF
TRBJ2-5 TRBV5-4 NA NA TGTGCCAGCAGCTTGCGAGAGACCCAGTACTTC CASSLRETQYF
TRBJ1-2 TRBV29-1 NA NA TGCAGCGTTACGGGGCTCAACTATGGCTACACCTTC CSVTGLNYGYTF
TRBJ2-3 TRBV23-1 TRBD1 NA TGCGCCAGCAGTCCCTTACAGGGGACAGATACGCAGTATTTT CASSPLQGTDTQYF
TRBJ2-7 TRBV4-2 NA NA TGTGCCAGCAGCCAGCAGGACCGAACCTACGAGCAGTACTTC CASSQQDRTYEQYF
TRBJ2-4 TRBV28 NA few TGTGCCAGCAGTTTGCACCACCTACTAGGTGGGGTGCCAGGGGTCTTC CASSLHHLLGGVPGVF
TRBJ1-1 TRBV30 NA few TGTGCCTGGAGGGCGGGACTTGAAGCTTTCTTT CAWRAGLEAFF
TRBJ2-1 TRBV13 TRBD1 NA TGTGCCAGCAGCGACCTACCTCCGGGACAGGGAATCCATGAGCAGTTCTTC CASSDLPPGQGIHEQFF
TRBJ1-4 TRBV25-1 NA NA TGTGCCAGCAGTGCCCTCCGGTCGGGAGAAAAACTGTTTTTT CASSALRSGEKLFF
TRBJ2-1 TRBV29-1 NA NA TGCAGCGTGCCAAATCTACTAGCCCCGACCTACAATGAGCAGTTCTTC CSVPNLLAPTYNEQFF
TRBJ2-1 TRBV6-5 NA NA TGTGCCAGCCGTATTAACACCTACAATGAGCAGTTCTTC CASRINTYNEQFF
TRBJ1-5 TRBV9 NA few TGTGCCAGCAGCGTAGGTCCGTGGCGCAATCAGCCCCAGCATTTT CASSVGPWRNQPQHF